Listed here are 14 T cell receptor beta chains from one sample, sequenced in a study of CD8 T cells in Susac syndrome. The RNA, about 0.45 to 1 ug, was put through reverse transcription using random hexamers. MiXCR, applied by TCRdb to the immunoSEQ multiplex PCR reads, yields one record per CDR3 protein. The sample contains approximately 130,000 distinct CDR3 sequences, approximately 89% of which appear only once. Material for sequencing was CD8+ T cells from PBMCs. These receptors were collected from a human donor with multiple sclerosis.

J is TRBJ1-1 and V is TRBV25-1; weak D call: TRBD1 (6 bases). Per germline, CDR1 MGHDK and CDR2 SYGVNS. Deletions cut 5 bases from V and 5 bases from J, with 18 bases between. The CDR3 loop spans 15 amino acids. CDR3 in amino acids: CASSTHTGLRTEAFF. In DNA form, the CDR3 reads TGTGCCAGCAGTACCCATACAGGGTTGCGGACTGAAGCTTTCTTT. The full variable domain, its missing parts supplied by reference TRBV25-1 and TRBJ1-1, is EADIYQTPRYLVIGTGKKITLECSQTMGHDKMYWYQQDPGMELHLIHYSYGVNSTEKGDLSSESTVSRIRTEHFPLTLESARPSHTSQYLCASSTHTGLRTEAFFGQGTRLTVV.

The rearrangement joins TRBV5-4 to TRBJ2-3; tentatively, D is TRBD1 (6 bases). Germline V gene data show CDR1 as SGHNT and CDR2 as YYREEE (reference sequence). This CDR3 is built from 15 residues. Trimming pared 4 bases from V and 4 bases from J, leaving 16 bases between. CDR3 sequence reads: CASSPDSRGSDTQYF. CDR3 in DNA: TGTGCCAGCAGCCCGGACAGTAGGGGGTCAGATACGCAGTATTTT.

The rearrangement joins TRBV29-1 to TRBJ2-1; 11 bases map to TRBD2. The V and J ends lost 6 bases and 7 bases, in that order; junction bases with no gene match: 8. In germline, CDR1 is SQVTM, CDR2 ANQGSEA. The CDR3 covers 14 residues. CDR3 bases: TGCAGCGTCTTGGGACTAGCGGCAGAAAATGAGCAGTTCTTC. It codes for CSVLGLAAENEQFF.

The table lists this clonotype with a count of one. The V and J genes are TRBV7-9 and TRBJ2-5; TRBD1 agrees at 7 bases. CDR3 size: 14 residues. Germline CDR1 reads SEHNR; CDR2 reads FQNEAQ (reference sequence). Trimming cost V 5 bases and J 4 bases; bases outside gene matches: 7. DNA for the CDR3: TGTGCCAGCAGCGATCTCGACAGGGCAGAGACCCAGTACTTC. Translation gives CASSDLDRAETQYF.

The rearrangement uses TRBV6-5 and TRBJ2-7, with no clear D. Germline V gives CDR1 MNHEY, CDR2 SVGAGI. V was shortened by 2 bases and J by 6 bases, with 8 bases between the two germline ends. The CDR3 is 12 residues long. The CDR3 sequence is CASSYPGSEQYF. The CDR3 DNA follows: TGTGCCAGCAGTTACCCCGGGTCCGAGCAGTACTTC.

The V and J genes are TRBV12-3 or TRBV12-4 and TRBJ2-2; the D gene could be TRBD1 or TRBD2 (5 bases each). Trimming took 3 bases from V and 3 from J, leaving 11 bases between them. The length of the CDR3 is 15 residues. The CDR3 DNA is TGTGCCAGCAGTTTTGTGGGGGTTTACACCGGGGAGCTGTTTTTT. Its translation: CASSFVGVYTGELFF.

The rearrangement uses TRBV4-1 and TRBJ1-1; D gene uncertain. The V end was cut by 5 bases, the J end by 1 base, with 11 bases between. Germline CDR1 reads MGHRA; CDR2 reads YSYEKL. CDR3 length: 14 residues. The CDR3: CASSSFSGNTEAFF. As DNA, the CDR3 is TGCGCCAGCAGCTCTTTCTCGGGGAACACTGAAGCTTTCTTT.

The rearrangement joins TRBV5-1 to TRBJ2-7; 7 nucleotides match TRBD2. V dropped 3 bases and J dropped 9; count of bases not matched to a gene: 18. Germline-derived CDR1 and CDR2 are SGHRS and YFSETQ. This CDR3 is built from 16 residues. CDR3 DNA sequence: TGCGCCAGCAGCTCCCACCGGGAGGACCCCCCTTTCGGGCAGTACTTC. Translation gives CASSSHREDPPFGQYF.

The gene calls are TRBV13 and TRBJ2-1, with 12 bases matching TRBD2. CDR3 length: 16 amino acids. Germline-derived CDR1 and CDR2 are PRHDT and FYEKMQ (reference sequence). With V trimmed by 1 base and J by 8 bases, 6 bases remained unmatched. The CDR3 here is CASSLETSGRGDEQFF. The CDR3 bases are TGTGCCAGCAGCTTAGAGACTAGCGGGAGAGGCGATGAGCAGTTCTTC.

The CDR3: CASSQGAGDDTGELFF. DNA of the CDR3: TGTGCCAGCAGCCAAGGAGCGGGAGATGACACCGGGGAGCTGTTTTTT. The chain couples TRBV3-1 to TRBJ2-2, with 8 bases fitting TRBD2. Losses at the gene ends were 1 base for V and 3 bases for J; bases not matched to a gene: 4. Germline CDR1 reads LGHDT; CDR2 reads YNNKEL (reference sequence). CDR3 size: 16 residues.

This chain uses TRBV7-9 with TRBJ1-2; 8 nucleotides agree with TRBD1. Trimming cost V 4 bases and J 3 bases; bases outside gene matches: 1. The germline V gene has CDR1 SEHNR and CDR2 FQNEAQ (reference sequence). The CDR3 is 13 amino acids. The CDR3 DNA follows: TGTGCCAGCAGCTCACAGGGGGACTATGGCTACACCTTC. Amino acid sequence: CASSSQGDYGYTF.

The chain joins TRBV7-8 to TRBJ2-3; 8 bases are shared with TRBD1. From germline, CDR1 is SGHVS and CDR2 FQNEAQ. The trim removed 5 bases at V and 4 bases at J, leaving 5 bases unmatched. The length of the CDR3 is 14 residues. The CDR3 region is CASSTLTGADTQYF. CDR3 in DNA: TGTGCCAGCAGCACCTTGACAGGGGCAGATACGCAGTATTTT.

CDR3 nucleotides: TGTGCCAGCATCGGACTACGAGGGACCTCAGAGACCCAGTACTTC. It is translated as CASIGLRGTSETQYF. The V call is TRBV27, the J call TRBJ2-5; TRBD2 is a possible D gene (6 bases). The germline V and J ends were trimmed by 7 bases and 4 bases, with 19 bases remaining between them. The length of the CDR3 is 15 residues. Germline loops: CDR1 MNHEY, CDR2 SMNVEV (reference sequence).

This sequence joins TRBV4-1 and TRBJ2-2; D not certain. Deletions cut 0 bases from V and 5 bases from J, with 10 bases between. CDR1 MGHRA and CDR2 YSYEKL come from the germline V gene. This CDR3 contains 15 residues. CDR3 loop: CASSQEPGLTGELFF. CDR3 DNA sequence: TGCGCCAGCAGCCAAGAACCAGGCCTAACCGGGGAGCTGTTTTTT.